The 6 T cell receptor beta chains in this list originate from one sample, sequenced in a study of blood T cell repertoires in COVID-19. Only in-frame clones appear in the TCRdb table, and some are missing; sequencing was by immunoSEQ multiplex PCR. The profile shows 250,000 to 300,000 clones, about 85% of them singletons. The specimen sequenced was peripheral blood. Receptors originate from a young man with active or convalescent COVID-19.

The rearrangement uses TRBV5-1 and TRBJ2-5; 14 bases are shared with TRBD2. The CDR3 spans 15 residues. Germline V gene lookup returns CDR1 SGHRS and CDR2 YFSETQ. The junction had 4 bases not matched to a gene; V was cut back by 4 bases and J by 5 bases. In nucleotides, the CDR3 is TGCGCCAGCAGCCTAGGGACTAGCGGGAGTGAGACCCAGTACTTC. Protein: CASSLGTSGSETQYF.

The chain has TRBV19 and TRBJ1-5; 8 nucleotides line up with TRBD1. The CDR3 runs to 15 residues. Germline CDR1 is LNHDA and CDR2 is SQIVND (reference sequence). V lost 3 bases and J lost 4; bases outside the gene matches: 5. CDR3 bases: TGTGCCAGTAGTATCCTGGACAGGGAGAATCAGCCCCAGCATTTT. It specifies CASSILDRENQPQHF.

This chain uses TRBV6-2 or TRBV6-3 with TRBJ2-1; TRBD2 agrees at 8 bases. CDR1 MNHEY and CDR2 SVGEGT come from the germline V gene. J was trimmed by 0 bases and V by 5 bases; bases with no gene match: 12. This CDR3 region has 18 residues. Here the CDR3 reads CASSPTVLAGRSYNEQFF. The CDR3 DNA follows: TGTGCCAGCAGTCCCACCGTTCTAGCGGGTCGCTCCTACAATGAGCAGTTCTTC.

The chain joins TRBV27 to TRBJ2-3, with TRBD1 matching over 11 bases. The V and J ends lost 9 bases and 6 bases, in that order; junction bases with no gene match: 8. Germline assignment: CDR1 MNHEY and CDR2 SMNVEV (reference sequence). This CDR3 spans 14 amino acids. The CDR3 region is CASTGTGGLDTQYF. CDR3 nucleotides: TGTGCCAGTACGGGGACAGGGGGGTTGGATACGCAGTATTTT.

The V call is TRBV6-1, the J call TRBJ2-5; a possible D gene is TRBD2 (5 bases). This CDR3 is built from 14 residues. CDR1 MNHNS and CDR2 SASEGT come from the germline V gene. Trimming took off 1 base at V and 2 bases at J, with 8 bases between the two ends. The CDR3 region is CASSEGPGQETQYF. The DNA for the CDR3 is TGTGCCAGCAGTGAAGGGCCGGGGCAAGAGACCCAGTACTTC.

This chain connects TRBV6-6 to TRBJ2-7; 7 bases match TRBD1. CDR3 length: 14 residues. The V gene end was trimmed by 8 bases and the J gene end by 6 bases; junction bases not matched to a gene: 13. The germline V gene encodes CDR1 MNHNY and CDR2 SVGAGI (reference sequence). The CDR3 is CASRSSGTVTEQYF. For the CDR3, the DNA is TGTGCCAGCCGATCTTCCGGGACAGTGACCGAGCAGTACTTC.